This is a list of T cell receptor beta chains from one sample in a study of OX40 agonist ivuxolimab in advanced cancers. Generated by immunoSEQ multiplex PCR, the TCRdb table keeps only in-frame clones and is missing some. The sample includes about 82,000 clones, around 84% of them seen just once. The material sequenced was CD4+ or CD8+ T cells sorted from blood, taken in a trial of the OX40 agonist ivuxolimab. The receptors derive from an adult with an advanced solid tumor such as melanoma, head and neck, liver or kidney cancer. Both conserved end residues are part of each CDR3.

CDR3 protein: CASIGTSGGPGDTQYF
J gene: TRBJ2-3
V gene: TRBV19

CDR3 protein: CASSLAYGGWEQFF
J gene: TRBJ2-1
V gene: TRBV11-1

CDR3 protein: CASSPTMSSYEQYF
J gene: TRBJ2-7
V gene: TRBV18

CDR3 protein: CASSFKGQGQSNTGELFF
J gene: TRBJ2-2
V gene: TRBV7-3

CDR3 protein: CAWSGQGFEAFF
J gene: TRBJ1-1
V gene: TRBV30

CDR3 protein: CAWSQSGDQPQHF
J gene: TRBJ1-5
V gene: TRBV30

CDR3 protein: CASSPREGQRETQYF
J gene: TRBJ2-5
V gene: TRBV13

CDR3 protein: CASSLSLGAYEQYF
J gene: TRBJ2-7
V gene: TRBV5-1

CDR3 protein: CASRTGSGFQETQYF
J gene: TRBJ2-5
V gene: TRBV11-2

CDR3 protein: CASIARGNEQFF
J gene: TRBJ2-1
V gene: TRBV2

CDR3 protein: CATSRDRTYGNTIYF
J gene: TRBJ1-3
V gene: TRBV15

CDR3 protein: CAGSLGTYGYTF
J gene: TRBJ1-2
V gene: TRBV7-8

CDR3 protein: CASSGRGPYTDTQYF
J gene: TRBJ2-3
V gene: TRBV9

CDR3 protein: CASSQGGVDQPQHF
J gene: TRBJ1-5
V gene: TRBV4-2

CDR3 protein: CSVVLGVQGANYGYTF
J gene: TRBJ1-2
V gene: TRBV29-1

CDR3 protein: CASSQGGGADTQYF
J gene: TRBJ2-3
V gene: TRBV4-2

CDR3 protein: CASSYSKVGSTDTQYF
J gene: TRBJ2-3
V gene: TRBV6-6

CDR3 protein: CASSGRQGGTTEAFF
J gene: TRBJ1-1
V gene: TRBV5-1

CDR3 protein: CASSPPSGAYNEQFF
J gene: TRBJ2-1
V gene: TRBV7-8

CDR3 protein: CASSLDSLDTQYF
J gene: TRBJ2-3
V gene: TRBV11-2

CDR3 protein: CASQGETYEQYF
J gene: TRBJ2-7
V gene: TRBV18

CDR3 protein: CASSSGAGNGQPQHF
J gene: TRBJ1-5
V gene: TRBV19

CDR3 protein: CASSLGKDRGKTEAFF
J gene: TRBJ1-1
V gene: TRBV5-1

CDR3 protein: CASSVGGTGRSEQYF
J gene: -
V gene: TRBV9

CDR3 protein: CAWTRLHTGELFF
J gene: TRBJ2-2
V gene: TRBV30

CDR3 protein: CAWGQGIRNQPQHF
J gene: TRBJ1-5
V gene: TRBV30

CDR3 protein: CASSEQGLRQPQHF
J gene: TRBJ1-5
V gene: TRBV2

CDR3 protein: CARSPGLADYNEQFF
J gene: TRBJ2-1
V gene: TRBV5-3

CDR3 protein: CASSPIGTGEGGYTF
J gene: TRBJ1-2
V gene: TRBV18

CDR3 protein: CASSPQVNYGYTF
J gene: TRBJ1-2
V gene: TRBV27

CDR3 protein: CASSPGLAYEQYF
J gene: TRBJ2-7
V gene: TRBV11-2

CDR3 protein: CASSSRDIYEQYF
J gene: TRBJ2-7
V gene: TRBV27

CDR3 protein: CASEGSGANVLTF
J gene: TRBJ2-6
V gene: TRBV19

CDR3 protein: CASSEPGQGRSYTF
J gene: TRBJ1-2
V gene: TRBV2

CDR3 protein: CASSDSLAGEIDEQFF
J gene: TRBJ2-1
V gene: TRBV6-4

CDR3 protein: CASSLQGGSYEQYF
J gene: -
V gene: TRBV7-9

CDR3 protein: CAIRENQGTEQYF
J gene: TRBJ2-7
V gene: TRBV6-6

CDR3 protein: CASSPPGGRMANEQFF
J gene: TRBJ2-1
V gene: TRBV18

CDR3 protein: CASRGGDQPRYEQYF
J gene: TRBJ2-7
V gene: TRBV5-1